This entry features one T cell receptor (beta chain) sequence. What it recognizes is unknown. TCRdb's copy holds only in-frame clones and misses some; the assay was immunoSEQ multiplex PCR. The data show 150,000 to 180,000 clones, 90% seen once. From germline, CDR1 is MDHEN and CDR2 SYDVKM. V lost 7 bases to trimming and J lost 7 bases; unmatched junction nucleotides: 7. There are 14 residues in the CDR3. This record comes from a study of T cell responses to AZD1222 COVID-19 vaccine. Notes on the study in general: Clonal diversity was possibly underestimated, and the donors were mostly white British, with more females. Baseline testing showed seropositivity in only six or seven AZD1222 recipients.

This material consisted of peripheral blood, taken on day 0 of AZD1222 vaccination. The receptor's source is an adult in good health. This chain links TRBV28 with TRBJ1-6; 7 nucleotides align to TRBD1. DNA of the CDR3: TGTGCCAGCAACGAAGGGACAGCGAATTCACCCCTCCACTTT. It encodes CASNEGTANSPLHF.